This TCR beta chain was found in a study of shared clonotypes between healthy human individuals. The germline V and J ends were trimmed by 4 bases and 6 bases, with 17 bases remaining between them. Germline V gene lookup returns CDR1 MGHDK and CDR2 SYGVNS. This CDR3 is 15 amino acids long. For sorted subsets, about 200 ng DNA per replicate equaled 30,000 or so T cell genomes. Sequencing was performed with immunoSEQ multiplex PCR; in TCRdb, only in-frame clones are kept and a portion is missing. The sample yields approximately 740,000 clones, over 65% seen once. This sequence joins TRBV25-1 and TRBJ2-3; D possibly corresponds to TRBD1 (6 bases). This sequence was found in a young woman in good health. Sequencing was done on a sample of memory CD4+ T cells sorted from blood. Subset meaning: CD45RA-negative fraction. The chain's CDR3 is CASSVFRGIGDTQYF. The CDR3 coding sequence is TGTGCCAGCAGTGTGTTTAGGGGGATAGGTGATACGCAGTATTTT. The complete variable domain, with remaining parts taken from reference TRBV25-1 and TRBJ2-3, reads EADIYQTPRYLVIGTGKKITLECSQTMGHDKMYWYQQDPGMELHLIHYSYGVNSTEKGDLSSESTVSRIRTEHFPLTLESARPSHTSQYLCASSVFRGIGDTQYFGPGTRLTVL.